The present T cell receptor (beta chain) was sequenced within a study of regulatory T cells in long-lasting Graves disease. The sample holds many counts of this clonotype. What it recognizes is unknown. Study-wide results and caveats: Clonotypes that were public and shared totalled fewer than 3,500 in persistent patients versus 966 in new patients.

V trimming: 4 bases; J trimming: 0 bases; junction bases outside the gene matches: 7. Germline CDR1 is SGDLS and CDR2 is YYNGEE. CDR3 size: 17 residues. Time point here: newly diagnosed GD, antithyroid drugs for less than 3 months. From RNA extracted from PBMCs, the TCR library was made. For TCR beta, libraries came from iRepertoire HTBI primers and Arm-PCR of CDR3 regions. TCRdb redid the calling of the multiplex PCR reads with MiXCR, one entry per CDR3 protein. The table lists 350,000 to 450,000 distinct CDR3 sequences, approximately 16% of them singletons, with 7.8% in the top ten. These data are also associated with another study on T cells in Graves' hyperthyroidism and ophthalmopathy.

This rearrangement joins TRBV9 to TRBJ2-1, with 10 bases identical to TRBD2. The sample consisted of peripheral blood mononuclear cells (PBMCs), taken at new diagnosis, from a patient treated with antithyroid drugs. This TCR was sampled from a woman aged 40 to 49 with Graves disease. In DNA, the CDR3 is TGTGCCAGCAGCCCCCGCACTAGCGGGGCCTCCTACAATGAGCAGTTCTTC. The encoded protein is CASSPRTSGASYNEQFF.